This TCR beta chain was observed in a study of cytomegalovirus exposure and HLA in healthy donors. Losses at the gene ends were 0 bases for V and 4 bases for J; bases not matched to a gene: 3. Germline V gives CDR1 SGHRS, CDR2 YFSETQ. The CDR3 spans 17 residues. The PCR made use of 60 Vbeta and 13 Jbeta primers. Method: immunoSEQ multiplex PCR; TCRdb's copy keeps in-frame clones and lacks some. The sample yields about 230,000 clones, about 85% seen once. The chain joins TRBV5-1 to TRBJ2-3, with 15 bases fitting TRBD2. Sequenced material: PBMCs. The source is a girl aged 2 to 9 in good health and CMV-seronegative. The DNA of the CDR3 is TGCGCCAGCAGCTTGGCGAGGACTAGCGGGAGGGCAGATACGCAGTATTTT. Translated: CASSLARTSGRADTQYF. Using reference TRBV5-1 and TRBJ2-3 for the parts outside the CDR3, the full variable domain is KAGVTQTPRYLIKTRGQQVTLSCSPISGHRSVSWYQQTPGQGLQFLFEYFSETQRNKGNFPGRFSGRQFSNSRSEMNVSTLELGDSALYLCASSLARTSGRADTQYFGPGTRLTVL.